This TCR beta chain was captured by sequencing in a study of cytomegalovirus exposure and HLA in healthy donors. Regarding this clone: Its antigen is as yet unknown.

The CDR3 is 15 residues long. Germline assignment: CDR1 KGHSH and CDR2 LQKENI. The J segment lost 4 bases and the V segment lost 5 bases, leaving 6 bases of the junction unmatched. General study points: Further analysis, carried out later, found HLA-associated TCR beta chains more clonally expanded than equally common other chains. When the data were analyzed later, several of the most significant clusters appeared to be linked to common viral pathogens.

Use of 60 Vbeta and 13 Jbeta primers characterized the PCR. This table comes from immunoSEQ multiplex PCR, and its TCRdb copy is limited to in-frame clones, with some not included. The sample has some 110,000 clones; the top ten hold 2.2%. The chain has TRBV18 and TRBJ2-2; 8 nucleotides agree with TRBD1. The TCR sequence derives from a man between 40 and 49 years old in good health and CMV-seronegative. The sample consisted of PBMCs. Here the CDR3 DNA reads TGTGCCAGCTCATCCCGGACAGGGCGCACCGGGGAGCTGTTTTTT. Residues: CASSSRTGRTGELFF. The full variable domain, completed using reference TRBV18 and TRBJ2-2, is NAGVMQNPRHLVRRRGQEARLRCSPMKGHSHVYWYRQLPEEGLKFMVYLQKENIIDESGMPKERFSAEFPKEGPSILRIQQVVRGDSAAYFCASSSRTGRTGELFFGEGSRLTVL.